Here is one T cell receptor beta chain with its context. This clone occurred once. This clone's antigen is unknown. No much larger clone exists at a distance of one base, and base qualities are not known. The cohort was made up of 500 to 800 healthy bone marrow donors. At the time of sampling, every cohort member was nominally healthy, though immune exposures that went unrecorded were likely present. The donor tested CMV seronegative and was one of the 352 seronegative cohort members. Every donor gave a peripheral blood sample, and the peripheral blood mononuclear cells from that sample were used for TCR beta sequencing. Genomic DNA extraction from the blood cell samples was performed with the Qiagen DNeasy Blood Extraction Kit. The method behind the library was the immunoSEQ multiplex PCR assay. A mixture of 60 forward primers for TCR Vbeta segments and 13 reverse primers for TCR Jbeta segments was used in the multiplex PCR. Amplification of the CDR3 region of rearranged TCR beta genes was performed with a multiplex PCR assay on genomic DNA. Amplified TCR beta libraries were sequenced as 87-base-pair reads on the Illumina HiSeq System. Under the source paper's analysis protocol: A later analysis counted about 80 million unique TCR beta chains across the 500 to 850 repertoires, and 10 million to 11 million of these chains were shared by at least two donors. Raw reads were error-corrected and collapsed into unique sequences by a nearest-neighbor algorithm in which closely related sequences were merged to remove PCR and sequencing errors. V, D and J gene segments were assigned by aligning CDR3 sequences to IMGT reference sequences. For a sequence to be retained, a match of at least six nucleotides to both a V gene segment and a J gene segment was required. Rearrangements were classified as productive when the CDR3 lacked stop codons and remained in frame with V and J, and all other rearrangements were classified as non-productive. CDR3 was defined by IMGT convention, running from the second conserved V-encoded cysteine to the conserved J-encoded phenylalanine. In an earlier analysis of 550 to 650 of the donors, sequences lacking an unambiguous match to a single V gene segment were excluded. In an earlier analysis of approximately 550 of the donors, V segments were called functional above 56.7% productive rearrangements and were called segregating when the between-donor standard deviation exceeded 5%. A statistical classification framework was built to diagnose cytomegalovirus status from the catalog of TCR beta chain sequences. In a later analysis, V and J genes were assigned by comparing TCR nucleotide sequences against IMGT/GENE-DB human TR gene sequences. A later analysis assigned CDR3 sequences and most-parsimonious VDJ recombination scenarios with the TCRdist pipeline. In a later analysis, each TCR beta chain was defined by its CDR3 amino acid sequence together with its V-gene family, and reads without a unique V-gene family were excluded. In a later analysis, 450 to 600 highly shared, low-generation-probability nucleotide sequences were removed to address suspected cross-contamination and a sequencing artifact. A later analysis calculated a clonal expansion index for each public chain from normalized within-repertoire ranks of inferred template counts. A later analysis computed generation probabilities with a VDJ recombination model fitted to out-of-frame rearrangements, and checked the results against IGoR. In a later analysis, TCR-TCR, TCR-HLA and TCR-CMV co-occurrence was scored with hypergeometric tests, and a repertoire-size bias correction was applied to TCR pairs. To estimate false discovery rates, a later analysis permuted the HLA or CMV assignments 20 times. In a later analysis, co-occurring TCRs were grouped with DBSCAN, and TCRdist sequence similarity was added when clustering was performed within HLA-allele-positive subsets. Repertoires with fewer than 30,000 or more than 120,000 public chains, plus five repertoires with anomalous nucleotide sharing, were excluded from co-occurrence clustering. This immuneACCESS table, as held by TCRdb, lists in-frame sequences with V and J called but not all clones. Of the missing ones, under half trace to an unresolved V gene in checked studies; the others have no known cause. V, J and clone size are taken as reported in that table, and D and trimming were inferred from the DNA itself. A total of approximately 140,000 clones appear in this sample, approximately 80% of them only once. The ten top clones hold 1.5% to 2% of the sample.

The data belong to a study of cytomegalovirus exposure and HLA in healthy donors (TCRdb year 2017). Background on the whole study: In an earlier analysis of under 600 of the donors, about 270 Gb of sequence data and 90 million to 120 million unique TCR beta sequences from 150 million to 200 million T cells were reported. Along with the roughly 610-subject first cohort, a separate validation cohort of approximately 110 different subjects was used. All discovery cohort repertoires had been generated using a single sequencing platform. Typing coverage differed by locus: A, B, C, DRB1 and DQB1 were typed in about 629-640 donors, DQA1 in about 560, DPA1 in some 570, and DPB1 in 400 to 490. To study patterns of TCR occurrence, a later analysis re-analyzed previously published TCR beta repertoires from around 660 donors and added high-resolution HLA genotyping. Among 350 to 400 genotyped donors of the cohort, an average of approximately 230,000 unique TCR beta nucleotide sequences were sequenced per donor, 15% to 20% of them non-productive. The study was designed to test whether signatures of past pathogen exposure could be identified by cataloging public T cell receptors. To predict cytomegalovirus infection status, the study combined high-throughput TCR immunosequencing, statistical association of individual TCRs with disease status, and machine learning. Among the roughly 400 genotyped donors, under 90% belonged to the genetic ancestry cluster associated with self-reported Caucasian donors. About five DR-DQ haplotypes were treated as single units for association and clustering because of strong linkage in the cohort. Rather than drawing on any new phenotypic data, the later analysis identified candidate immune exposures from TCR beta sequences and the way those sequences occurred across donors. An earlier analysis of around 540 of the donors applied high-throughput TCR beta sequencing to assess whether each TCR beta V gene segment acted as functional or pseudogenic. In a later genetic analysis, genome-wide SNP genotypes for about three fifths of the roughly 670 donors were used, and that subset was treated as a discovery cohort. The study used immunosequencing to profile the T cell repertoires of about 670 subjects and linked those repertoires to cytomegalovirus serostatus. Class I and class II HLA loci were covered by the typing at four-digit resolution. An early release that covered about 600 HLA-typed donors contained approximately 320 gigabases of sequencing data and some 87 million unique TCR sequences. Donor age, sex, ethnicity and CMV serostatus were compiled alongside the repertoire data. Overall study outcomes, separate from this receptor: In both the original and validation cohorts, the classifier was reported to diagnose cytomegalovirus status with high specificity and sensitivity. Most CMV-associated TCR beta chains appeared to be HLA-restricted in a later analysis, and the HLA associations seemed to be driven largely by CMV exposure. It was suggested by the authors that the approach could potentially be generalized to other disease states and immunological phenotypes. Immune exposure information for the cohort was limited to CMV serostatus. Because counts were too low, seventeen rarely observed V segments, including chromosome 9 orphons, were excluded from the earlier analysis of fewer than 650 of the donors. Specific HLA alleles were associated with around 18,000 TCR beta sequences at a false discovery rate of 0.05 in a later analysis. A cluster of highly shared sequence variants was judged likely to represent a technical artifact of the sequencing pipeline. A further reported finding was that TCR beta sequences accurately predicted the HLA-A and HLA-B alleles for most subjects in the first cohort. When HLA alleles, especially DR and DQ, strongly co-occurred, attributing TCR associations to individual alleles was difficult. According to a later analysis, parvovirus B19, influenza, CMV and Epstein-Barr virus appeared linked to several top co-occurrence clusters. In vitro tests confirmed that a few of the cytomegalovirus-associated TCR beta chains recognize cytomegalovirus antigens. An earlier analysis of approximately 600 of the donors showed that most TCR beta V segments appeared in productive rearrangements either about 90% or about 30% of the time, which broadly matched IMGT annotations. A later analysis found that HLA-associated TCR beta chains were more clonally expanded and had lower generation probabilities than equally common non-associated chains. Because the 87-base-pair reads could not distinguish some IMGT-functional V segments, including TRBV6-2 and TRBV6-3, those segments were excluded. Linkage disequilibrium might explain the correlated functional status among segregating V segments, but an unknown experimental factor could not be ruled out. Across donors, most TCR sequences were observed very rarely, whereas some public TCRs were present in many individuals. In a later genetic analysis, a missense DCLRE1C variant was associated with V-gene and J-gene trimming of TCR beta chains, and the association was replicated in an independent cohort. A total of 150 or so TCR beta chains were listed by the study as associated with cytomegalovirus. A later genetic analysis reported fewer N-insertions in productive TCRs among donors in an Asian-associated ancestry cluster than the roughly 620-donor mean. Because HLA typing was missing for some donors at each locus, association tests included only the typed subset. In a later analysis, the rate of TCR association differed among HLA loci, with DRB1 alleles having the most associated TCRs and HLA-C alleles having the fewest. The presence/absence analyses assumed that sequencing depth was roughly uniform across donors, and that assumption may not be true. The cohort was sequenced for TCR beta chains only, and without alpha or paired-chain data the features that could be detected were limited.

V ends up 5 bases short and J 8 bases short, with an unmatched junction base count of 12. Per the germline V gene, SGHAT is the CDR1 and FQNNGV is the CDR2. The CDR3 has 16 amino acids, counting the end cysteine and phenylalanine. Solely the CDR3 DNA is kept, with 48 bases framed from the first base. The chain links TRBV11-2 with TRBJ2-2, and 9 junctional nucleotides match TRBD2. Sequencing was carried out using PBMCs. The source is a woman aged 40 to 50 in good health and CMV-seronegative. For the CDR3, the sequence is CASSHLIAGVTGELFF. The DNA is as follows: TGTGCCAGCAGCCACCTTATAGCGGGAGTTACGGGGGAGCTGTTTTTT.